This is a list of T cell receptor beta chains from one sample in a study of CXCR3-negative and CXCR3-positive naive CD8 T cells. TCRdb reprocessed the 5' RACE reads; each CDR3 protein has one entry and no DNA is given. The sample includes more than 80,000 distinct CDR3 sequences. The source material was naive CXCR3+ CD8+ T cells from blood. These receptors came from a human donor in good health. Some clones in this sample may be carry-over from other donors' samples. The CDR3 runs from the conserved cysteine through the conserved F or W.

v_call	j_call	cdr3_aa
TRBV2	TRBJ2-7	CASSTGTREAYEQYF
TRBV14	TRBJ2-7	CASSQAITSYEQYF
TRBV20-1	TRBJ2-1	CSARDQASGLNEQFF
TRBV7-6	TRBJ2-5	CASSLARAGQETQYF
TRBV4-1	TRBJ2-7	CASSQDWGNYEQYF
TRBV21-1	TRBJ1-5	CASSKRGRIHSNQPQHF
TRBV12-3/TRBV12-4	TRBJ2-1	CASSPFGSGRAGEQFF
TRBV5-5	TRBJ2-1	CASSPEDWTGAENEQFF
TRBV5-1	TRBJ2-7	CASSWWDDTNEQYF
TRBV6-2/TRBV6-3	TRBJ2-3	CASKELEQPDTQYF
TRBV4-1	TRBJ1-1	CASSQDGTGGETEAFF
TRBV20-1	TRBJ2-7	CSAMGSGSSYEQYF
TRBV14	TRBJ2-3	CASSQDRPGGLADTQYF
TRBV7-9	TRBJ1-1	CASSSTSLNTEAFF
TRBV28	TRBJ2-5	CASSSPGLAEQETQYF
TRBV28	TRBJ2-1	CASSPPRENYNEQFF